One sample yielded the 29 T cell receptor beta chains listed below, sequenced in a study of T-cell memory formation after mild COVID-19. TCRdb re-called the 5' RACE reads through MiXCR, storing one row per CDR3 protein. The sample includes about 360,000 distinct CDR3 sequences, around 14% seen only once; the top ten take roughly 22%. Material: PBMCs or a T cell subset sorted from them (not recorded which). These receptors were collected from a man between 18 and 29 years old who had mild COVID-19 (a few samples of this study predate the infection). Cell type and time point are not known.

This clonotype was found a few times. The chain combines TRBV12-3 or TRBV12-4 with TRBJ2-1; TRBD2 matches 10 bases. With 5 bases clipped from V and 6 bases from J, the junction kept 4 bases outside the gene matches. The CDR3 runs to 14 residues. CDR3 amino acids: CASSPRTSGNEQFF. The CDR3 DNA is TGTGCCAGCAGTCCCCGGACTAGCGGCAATGAGCAGTTCTTC.

The chain couples TRBV28 to TRBJ1-1; D ambiguous. V was pared by 4 bases and J by 6 bases, with 9 bases between. Germline assignment: CDR1 MDHEN and CDR2 SYDVKM. The CDR3 length is 12 residues. The DNA of the CDR3 is TGTGCCAGCAGTTCAACACCGCCTGAAGCTTTCTTT. Its translation: CASSSTPPEAFF.

The rearrangement joins TRBV2 to TRBJ2-7; no clear D gene. The V gene lost 4 bases and the J gene lost 2 bases, with 3 bases spanning the gap. Per germline, CDR1 SNHLY and CDR2 FYNNEI. There are 11 residues in the CDR3. As DNA, the CDR3 is TGTGCCAGCAGTGCCGCCTACGAGCAGTACGTC. Amino acid sequence: CASSAAYEQYV.

The genes are TRBV19 and TRBJ2-1; 9 bases fit TRBD1. The J segment lost 2 bases and the V segment lost 3 bases, leaving 2 bases of the junction unmatched. The germline CDR1 and CDR2 sequences are LNHDA and SQIVND (reference sequence). The CDR3 extends over 15 amino acids. The CDR3 spells CASSIGTGPYNEQFF. The DNA of the CDR3 is TGTGCCAGTAGTATTGGGACAGGGCCCTACAATGAGCAGTTCTTC.

In its sample, this clonotype was seen a few times. The gene calls are TRBV7-2 and TRBJ2-2; D call uncertain. Trimming cost V 5 bases and J 4 bases, with 11 bases left between them. Looked up from germline, CDR1 is SGHTA and CDR2 is FQGNSA. The CDR3 runs to 14 residues. CDR3 bases: TGTGCCAGCAGCCCCGGGTTGGTCACCGGGGAGCTGTTTTTT. The encoded protein is CASSPGLVTGELFF.

The sample holds a few counts of this clonotype. The J gene is TRBJ2-1, the V gene TRBV4-1; 11 bases line up with TRBD2. The CDR3 length is 16 residues. The germline V gene has CDR1 MGHRA and CDR2 YSYEKL. Trimming at V came to 3 bases and at J to 0 bases, leaving 1 base not matched to a gene. The CDR3 nucleotides read TGCGCCAGCAGCCATAGCGGGGGGGTCTCCTACAATGAGCAGTTCTTC. Encoded protein: CASSHSGGVSYNEQFF.

The chain combines TRBV7-2 with TRBJ1-4, with TRBD1 matching over 9 bases. CDR1 is SGHTA and CDR2 is FQGNSA in the germline V gene. V gave up 1 base and J gave up 4 bases; unmatched junction bases: 10. CDR3 length: 18 amino acids. DNA of the CDR3: TGTGCCAGCAGCTTAGTCTTCGGACAGGGGCTTTTTAATGAAAAACTGTTTTTT. Protein sequence: CASSLVFGQGLFNEKLFF.

The chain couples TRBV7-3 to TRBJ2-3; D is perhaps TRBD1 or TRBD2 (5 bases each). V lost 4 bases and J 2 bases, leaving 10 bases between the germline ends. CDR3 size: 14 residues. Germline assignment: CDR1 SGHTA and CDR2 FQGTGA. The CDR3 nucleotides read TGTGCCAGCAGCTCGACGGGGCCCACAGATACGCAGTATTTT. Protein: CASSSTGPTDTQYF. Filled out from reference TRBV7-3 and TRBJ2-3, the complete variable domain reads GAGVSQTPSNKVTEKGKYVELRCDPISGHTALYWYRQSLGQGPEFLIYFQGTGAADDSGLPNDRFFAVRPEGSVSTLKIQRTERGDSAVYLCASSSTGPTDTQYFGPGTRLTVL.

At least ten counts were recorded for this clonotype. The chain combines TRBV19 with TRBJ1-5; D might be TRBD1 (5 bases). CDR3 length: 13 residues. From germline, CDR1 is LNHDA and CDR2 SQIVND (reference sequence). Trimming took 7 bases from V and 9 from J, leaving 16 bases between them. CDR3 region: CASTMAGVRPQHF. The CDR3 nucleotides read TGTGCCAGTACCATGGCGGGGGTCCGGCCCCAGCATTTT.

This clonotype showed up many times. This chain links TRBV6-2 or TRBV6-3 with TRBJ2-7; 9 positions agree with TRBD1. Germline CDR1 MNHEY, CDR2 SVGEGT. V trimming: 6 bases; J trimming: 0 bases; junction bases outside the gene matches: 6. This CDR3 has 15 residues. DNA of the CDR3: TGTGCCAGCAGACTCGGACAGGGGAGCTCCTACGAGCAGTACGTC. This sequence encodes CASRLGQGSSYEQYV.

This clonotype appeared a few times. This chain connects TRBV6-5 to TRBJ2-3, with D hard to call. V dropped 5 bases and J dropped 0 bases, with 6 bases sitting between them. This CDR3 contains 13 residues. Per germline, CDR1 MNHEY and CDR2 SVGAGI. Here the CDR3 DNA reads TGTGCCAGCAGTAAGGAGAGCACAGATACGCAGTATTTT. This translates into CASSKESTDTQYF.

The V gene is TRBV15, the J gene TRBJ1-1; D gene ambiguous. Germline CDR1 reads LNHNV; CDR2 reads YYDKDF (reference sequence). The V end lost 0 bases, the J end lost 4 bases, and 9 bases lay between the germline ends. CDR3 length: 14 amino acids. The CDR3 coding sequence is TGTGCCACCAGCAGAGATCCAGGAACCACTGAAGCTTTCTTT. Its protein is CATSRDPGTTEAFF. Looking up the rest from reference TRBV15 and TRBJ1-1 gives the full variable domain: DAMVIQNPRYQVTQFGKPVTLSCSQTLNHNVMYWYQQKSSQAPKLLFHYYDKDFNNEADTPDNFQSRRPNTSFCFLDIRSPGLGDTAMYLCATSRDPGTTEAFFGQGTRLTVV.

This clonotype was seen a few times. This chain joins TRBV11-2 and TRBJ1-2; D is undetermined. This CDR3 region has 12 residues. Trimming removed 5 bases from V and 5 bases from J, with 9 bases in between. The germline V gene has CDR1 SGHAT and CDR2 FQNNGV. In DNA, the CDR3 is TGTGCCAGCAGCGATGGACGGTATGGCTACACCTTC. Its protein product is CASSDGRYGYTF.

The V gene is TRBV6-2 or TRBV6-3, the J gene TRBJ2-2; 7 bases are a match to TRBD2. Germline V CDR1 and CDR2: MNHEY, SVGEGT. V gave up 7 bases and J gave up 6 bases; unmatched junction bases: 11. The CDR3 is 15 amino acids. CDR3 coding DNA: TGTGCCAGCACCAACGGCGGGAGTGGAGCCGGGGAGCTGTTTTTT. It is translated as CASTNGGSGAGELFF.

This clonotype was observed a handful of times. This rearrangement joins TRBV12-3 or TRBV12-4 to TRBJ1-5; D gene uncertain. V was shortened by 2 bases and J by 3 bases, with 8 bases between the two germline ends. There are 14 residues in the CDR3. This chain's CDR3 is CASSLRHHNQPQHF. Here the CDR3 DNA reads TGTGCCAGCAGTTTAAGGCACCACAATCAGCCCCAGCATTTT.

The V gene is TRBV6-2 or TRBV6-3, the J gene TRBJ1-2; D may be TRBD1 (5 bases). This CDR3 spans 15 amino acids. Trimming stripped 1 base from V and 1 base from J, with 10 bases between. Germline loops: CDR1 MNHEY, CDR2 SVGEGT. The CDR3 nucleotides read TGTGCCAGCAGTTACTTGACAGAGCATAACTATGGCTACACCTTC. It yields the protein CASSYLTEHNYGYTF.

This clonotype has only a few counts. The rearrangement links TRBV5-1 to TRBJ2-3; D remains unclear. Per germline, CDR1 SGHRS and CDR2 YFSETQ. The CDR3 has 11 residues. Trimming took 7 bases from V and 2 from J, leaving 5 bases between them. The CDR3 bases are TGCGCCAGCGCCTACACAGATACGCAGTATTTT. It yields the protein CASAYTDTQYF.

This clonotype was observed a handful of times. The chain carries TRBV4-1 and TRBJ1-6, with D possibly matching TRBD1 (5 bases). The CDR3 loop spans 12 amino acids. Trimming took 0 bases from V and 14 from J, leaving 8 bases between them. CDR1 and CDR2 (germline): MGHRA, YSYEKL. The CDR3 is CASSQDWGALHF. CDR3 nucleotides: TGCGCCAGCAGCCAAGATTGGGGGGCCCTCCACTTT.

This clonotype was detected a few times. CDR3 amino acids: CASSLAGTGVGWSNQPQHF. The DNA for the CDR3 is TGTGCCAGCAGCTTAGCCGGGACAGGGGTCGGCTGGAGCAATCAGCCCCAGCATTTT. This chain joins TRBV5-5 and TRBJ1-5, with TRBD1 matching 10 bases. The V segment lost 2 bases and the J segment 1 base; nucleotides outside the gene matches: 12. Per germline, CDR1 SGHKS and CDR2 YYEKEE (reference sequence). The CDR3 runs to 19 residues.

This rearrangement joins TRBV29-1 to TRBJ2-3, with 12 bases that match TRBD2. Germline V gene lookup returns CDR1 SQVTM and CDR2 ANQGSEA. The CDR3 extends over 15 amino acids. V was pared by 2 bases and J by 8 bases, with 8 bases of the junction left unmatched. The CDR3, as DNA: TGCAGCGTTGAAAGACTAGCGGGGGCATTAGGTACGCAGTATTTT. Protein: CSVERLAGALGTQYF.

The table lists this clonotype with a few counts. The V and J genes are TRBV7-2 and TRBJ2-5; 8 bases align to TRBD2. This CDR3 region has 14 residues. Per the germline V gene, CDR1 is SGHTA and CDR2 is FQGNSA. V lost 3 bases and J lost 5; bases outside the gene matches: 5. This CDR3 is CASSFRGGGETQYF. For the CDR3, the DNA is TGTGCCAGCAGCTTTCGGGGGGGCGGTGAGACCCAGTACTTC.

The rearrangement joins TRBV24-1 to TRBJ2-3; tentatively, D is TRBD1 or TRBD2 (5 bases each). Germline V gene lookup returns CDR1 KGHDR and CDR2 SFDVKD. The germline V and J ends were trimmed by 4 bases and 5 bases, with 15 bases remaining between them. This CDR3 region has 15 residues. The CDR3, as DNA: TGTGCCACCAGTGAAGGAGGCCAGGGACGAGATACGCAGTATTTT. This gives the protein CATSEGGQGRDTQYF.

The rearrangement uses TRBV2 and TRBJ2-7; D gene uncertain. Per the germline V gene, CDR1 is SNHLY and CDR2 is FYNNEI. The CDR3 is made up of 12 amino acids. V lost 2 bases to trimming and J lost 4 bases, with 6 bases between them. DNA of the CDR3: TGTGCCAGCAGTGAAAATGGGTACGAGCAGTACTTC. It yields the protein CASSENGYEQYF.

This clonotype was found many times. The chain combines TRBV7-9 with TRBJ1-1, with D perhaps matching TRBD1 (5 bases). V was pared by 5 bases and J by 5 bases, with 12 bases between. The CDR3 is 13 amino acids. Germline CDR1 and CDR2: SEHNR and FQNEAQ (reference sequence). CDR3 protein: CASSPTGGTEAFF. CDR3 bases: TGTGCCAGCAGCCCCACGGGGGGGACTGAAGCTTTCTTT. Using reference TRBV7-9 and TRBJ1-1 for the parts outside the CDR3, the full variable domain is DTGVSQNPRHKITKRGQNVTFRCDPISEHNRLYWYRQTLGQGPEFLTYFQNEAQLEKSRLLSDRFSAERPKGSFSTLEIQRTEQGDSAMYLCASSPTGGTEAFFGQGTRLTVV.

The chain uses TRBV24-1 and TRBJ2-1; D unclear. This CDR3 has 13 residues. The germline V gene encodes CDR1 KGHDR and CDR2 SFDVKD. Trimming left V 2 bases short and J 9 bases short, with 10 bases between. In nucleotides, the CDR3 is TGTGCCACCAGTGATTCGAGGACCAGTGAGCAGTTCTTC. Amino acid sequence: CATSDSRTSEQFF.

This clonotype turned up a few times. The rearrangement joins TRBV6-1 to TRBJ1-5; D gene ambiguous. V was trimmed by 5 bases and J by 7 bases, leaving 12 bases between them. Germline-derived CDR1 and CDR2 are MNHNS and SASEGT. The CDR3 length is 13 residues. The CDR3 reads CASSTHPQQPQHF. For the CDR3, the DNA is TGTGCCAGCAGTACCCACCCCCAACAGCCCCAGCATTTT.

The chain joins TRBV7-9 to TRBJ2-7; the D is unclear. Trimming removed 3 bases from V and 3 bases from J, with 15 bases in between. The CDR3 sequence is 15 residues long. CDR1 is SEHNR and CDR2 is FQNEAQ in the germline V gene (reference sequence). The DNA of the CDR3 is TGTGCCAGCAGCTTGTCGGGCAAGCCGTTCTACGAGCAGTACGTC. Protein product: CASSLSGKPFYEQYV.

This clonotype was detected only a few times. V usage is TRBV12-3 or TRBV12-4 and J usage is TRBJ1-1, with D possibly TRBD1 on 6 matching bases. The length of the CDR3 is 14 residues. Trimming took 3 bases from V and 3 from J, leaving 11 bases between them. CDR3 region: CASSFWGADTEAFF. The CDR3, as DNA: TGTGCCAGCAGTTTTTGGGGGGCGGACACTGAAGCTTTCTTT.

The chain recombines TRBV5-1 with TRBJ2-5; no clear D. The germline V gene encodes CDR1 SGHRS and CDR2 YFSETQ. The CDR3 loop spans 15 amino acids. Deletions cut 0 bases from V and 5 bases from J, with 14 bases between. CDR3 in DNA: TGCGCCAGCAGCTTGGCGTCCTCCCTAGAGGAGACCCAGTACTTC. It specifies CASSLASSLEETQYF.